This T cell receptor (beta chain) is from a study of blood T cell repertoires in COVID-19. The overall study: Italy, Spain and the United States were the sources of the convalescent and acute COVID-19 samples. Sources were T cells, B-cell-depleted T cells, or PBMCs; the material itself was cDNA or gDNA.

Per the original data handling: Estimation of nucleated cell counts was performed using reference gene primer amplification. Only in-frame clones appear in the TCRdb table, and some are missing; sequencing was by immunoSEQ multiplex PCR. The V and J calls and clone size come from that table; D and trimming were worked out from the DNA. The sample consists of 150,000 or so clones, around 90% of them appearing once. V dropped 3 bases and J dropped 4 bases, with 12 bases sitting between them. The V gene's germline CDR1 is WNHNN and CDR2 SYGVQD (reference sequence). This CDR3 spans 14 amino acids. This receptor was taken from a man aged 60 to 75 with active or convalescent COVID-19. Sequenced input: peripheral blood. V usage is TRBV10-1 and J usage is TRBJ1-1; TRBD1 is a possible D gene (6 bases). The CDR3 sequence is CASSDLGGGTEAFF. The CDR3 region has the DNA TGCGCCAGCAGTGATCTGGGAGGGGGCACTGAAGCTTTCTTT.